This TCR beta chain was sequenced in a study of naive and memory T cell subsets. A UMI-containing oligonucleotide was joined by 3' ligation to the TCR cDNA template. Whole blood, roughly 2.5 ml, came from adult healthy volunteers. Reverse transcription used DNase-treated unsorted total RNA, aiming for roughly 1 to 1,100 ng. Germline V gives CDR1 MNHEY, CDR2 SVGAGI. The CDR3 length is 12 residues. Trimming removed 6 bases at V and 2 bases at J, with 7 bases between. Study-level points and caveats: The RNA method is potentially sensitive to activation and differentiation changes.

The SP2 primer and nested alpha and beta constant region primers amplified ligated cDNA in four rounds. In TCRdb, the 5' RACE reads were re-called with MiXCR into one record per CDR3 protein. The sample contains 55,000 to 70,000 distinct CDR3 sequences, 6% to 8.5% of which appear only once. This clonotype was seen at least ten times. Its antigen is unknown. The sequence derives from a female donor in good health. The chain employs TRBV6-5 and TRBJ1-1; D is uncertain. For the CDR3, the DNA is TGTGCCAGCAGCAGACTTAACACTGAAGCTTTCTTT. Its protein is CASSRLNTEAFF.